This T cell receptor beta chain was retrieved from a study of T cells expressing NK-cell markers. Study details: Each TCR beta repertoire originated in sorted T cells that were CD3+CD56+NKG2C+, CD3+CD56+NKG2C- or CD3+CD56-NKG2C+. The eight sequenced donors comprised seven who were HCMV-seropositive and one who was seronegative. General study results and limits: HCMV specificity of the expanded NKG2C+ T cell clones was not established.

The CDR3 has 15 residues. On this clonotype itself: Its antigen is unidentified.

5'RACE template switching with UMIs generated TCR beta cDNA. Using the 5' RACE reads, TCRdb records one entry per CDR3 protein without DNA. The sample is made up of about 380,000 distinct CDR3 sequences, and the top ten hold under 6.5% of it. The receptor's source is a man aged 18 to 69 in good health. Sequenced sample: blood T cells: a sorted CD56 or NKG2C T cell subset, CD4+ or CD8+ T cells, or bulk PBMC T cells (not recorded which). The chain links TRBV12-3 or TRBV12-4 to TRBJ1-5. CDR3 amino acids: CASTHSADSNQPQHF.